These T cell receptor beta chains were read from a single sample in a study of immune characterization of retroperitoneal liposarcoma. TCRdb reprocessed the PCR reads with MiXCR, giving one entry per CDR3 protein. This table has about 10,000 distinct CDR3 sequences, 20% to 30% appearing once. Sequencing was done on a sample of blood. The receptors stem from a male donor with retroperitoneal liposarcoma. CDR3s leave out the opening cysteine and the closing phenylalanine or tryptophan. The order of the fields is J gene, V gene, CDR3 protein.

TRBJ2-3	TRBV7-8	ASRRGESGTDTQY
TRBJ2-1	TRBV7-2	ASSFTLFTGREQF
TRBJ1-2	TRBV10-3	AIGDNYGYT
TRBJ1-5	TRBV6-1	ASSERGGGNQPQH
TRBJ2-2	TRBV11-1	ASRDLYRGRAGELF
TRBJ2-3	TRBV6-6	ASGTSGGTDTQY
TRBJ2-1	TRBV4-1	ASSQIPRSGGLDNEQF
TRBJ1-1	TRBV3-1	ASSRRPSEAF
NA	TRBV12-3/TRBV12-4	ASSLGPAGLSPYEQY
TRBJ2-3	TRBV6-1	ASWGGQATDTQY
TRBJ2-1	TRBV12-3/TRBV12-4	ASRGTEFENEQF
NA	TRBV4-3	ASSQEIAGGPGEQF
TRBJ1-6	TRBV4-1	ASSQVAGSRNSPLH
NA	TRBV9	ASSVDEGWETQY
TRBJ1-6	TRBV12-3/TRBV12-4	ASSPSGQPTH
NA	TRBV7-2	ASSYGGGLAGVEQY
TRBJ1-5	TRBV6-1	ATSPRGQPQH
TRBJ2-3	TRBV6-1	ASSEGSDSNAVC
TRBJ1-2	TRBV7-2	ASSADRGPYGYT
TRBJ2-5	TRBV7-2	ASSNPRLGKETQY
TRBJ2-5	TRBV5-6	ASSLASQETQY
TRBJ2-1	TRBV5-5	ASNSRGQGAYNEQF
TRBJ2-3	TRBV7-2	ASSRALSTDTQY
TRBJ2-1	TRBV4-1	ASSPSGGSYNEQF
TRBJ2-1	TRBV7-6	ASSQRGGGAVSSYNEQF
TRBJ1-3	TRBV12-3/TRBV12-4	ASSLGRTGNTIY
TRBJ1-4	TRBV12-3/TRBV12-4	ASSLQPGALF
NA	TRBV10-1	ASSDGQGMAYEQY
TRBJ2-7	TRBV6-9	ASSYDSSYEQY
TRBJ1-1	TRBV11-3	ASSLDRGTEAF
TRBJ1-5	TRBV6-8	ASSSTGGYQPQH
TRBJ2-1	TRBV12-3/TRBV12-4	ASSPLGSSYNEQF
NA	TRBV6-1	ASSEDGRPSYEQY
TRBJ2-3	TRBV18	ASSPLPQGFTDTQY
TRBJ2-3	TRBV5-6	ASSLVTLGISSTDTQY
TRBJ2-5	TRBV4-1	ASSHPGLAGGPIQETQY
TRBJ2-1	TRBV7-2	ASSLAETQF
TRBJ1-6	TRBV6-1	ASSGDRESSPLH
TRBJ2-1	TRBV7-2	ASSPAPGTSGSPYNEQF
TRBJ1-1	TRBV6-6	ASSPLVETEAF
TRBJ2-1	TRBV12-5	ASGLNSGRETQF
TRBJ2-3	TRBV4-1	ASSQVGRITDTQY
TRBJ2-2	TRBV4-1	ASRQGMGTGELF
TRBJ1-5	TRBV6-4	ASSERFDQPQH
TRBJ1-1	TRBV6-6	ASYEGGKTEAF
TRBJ2-2	TRBV6-1	ASSEALWLAQTGELF
TRBJ2-2	TRBV20-1	SAIKYGTSNTGELF
TRBJ1-2	TRBV27	ASSRQGGGYT
TRBJ1-5	TRBV27	ASSSVGGTVSNQPQH
TRBJ2-5	TRBV12-3/TRBV12-4	ASSTPGTLQETQY
NA	TRBV7-2	ASSLIKQFPVSYNEQY
TRBJ2-3	TRBV6-2/TRBV6-3	ASSGGASTDTQY
TRBJ2-1	TRBV6-1	ASIRAGVNEQF
TRBJ2-5	TRBV6-1	ASSHNPLTPPETQY